A single sample gave rise to the 26 T cell receptor beta chains below, sequenced in a study of spatial heterogeneity in lung cancer. TCRdb itself ran the 5' RACE reads through MiXCR, one entry per CDR3 protein. Found here are 9,500 to 10,000 distinct CDR3 sequences, roughly 3.9% of them singletons; the top ten hold over 15%. Noted time point: blood taken at disease recurrence. The study sequenced unsorted whole RNA from tumor, nontumor lung or frozen PBMC. The material was PBMCs, obtained at recurrence. The receptors stem from a female donor with early-stage non-small cell lung cancer.

As for this clonotype: In a library made to pick up alpha chains, this beta chain is a stray read with a size that means little. The chain links TRBV5-1 to TRBJ1-2; 7 bases line up with TRBD1. From germline, CDR1 is SGHRS and CDR2 YFSETQ. V was pared by 3 bases and J by 5 bases, with 7 bases of the junction left unmatched. The CDR3 is made up of 14 amino acids. CDR3 nucleotides: TGCGCCAGCAGCTCTCAGGGACAGCCGTATGGCTACACCTTC. It translates to CASSSQGQPYGYTF.

Comment on this clonotype: A junction end diverges from the germline sequence, so it may reflect a read error. This beta chain was picked up by a library intended for alpha chains and is off target, so its count carries little meaning. The gene calls are TRBV12-3 or TRBV12-4 and TRBJ1-4; D is possibly TRBD1 (6 bases). This CDR3 has 14 amino acids. This CDR3 reads CACRRVGQNEKLFF. CDR3 DNA sequence: TGTGCCTGCAGGAGGGTTGGACAGAACGAAAAACTGTTTTTT.

Comment on this clonotype: In a library made to pick up alpha chains, this beta chain is a stray read with a size that means little. The chain uses TRBV5-1 and TRBJ2-1; 8 bases match TRBD1. CDR1 and CDR2 from the germline V gene are SGHRS and YFSETQ. Trimming removed 3 bases from V and 8 bases from J; junction bases left unmatched: 13. CDR3 size: 16 residues. The CDR3 DNA reads TGCGCCAGCAGCTCTCGGACAGGGTATCAGGATGATGAGCAGTTCTTC. Its translation is CASSSRTGYQDDEQFF.

This clonotype was detected many times. Little can be read into the size of this beta chain, an off-target read in a library designed for alpha chains. The chain carries TRBV3-1 and TRBJ2-1; no reliable D call. This CDR3 comprises 12 residues. Germline lookup yields CDR1 LGHDT and CDR2 YNNKEL (reference sequence). V gave up 4 bases and J gave up 9 bases, with 10 bases separating them. CDR3 sequence (DNA): TGTGCCAGCAGCCCCCAGATGGGTGAGCAGTTCTTC. Protein sequence: CASSPQMGEQFF.

This clonotype was seen ten or more times. This beta chain came through as a stray read in a library set up for alpha chains, and its size says little. This chain's CDR3 is CASSEVLFTGELFF. CDR3 in DNA: TGTGCCAGCAGTGAAGTTTTGTTTACCGGGGAGCTGTTTTTT. The genes are TRBV6-1 and TRBJ2-2; D gene ambiguous. Trimming removed 1 base from V and 5 bases from J, with 8 bases in between. The CDR3 spans 14 residues. Germline-derived CDR1 and CDR2 are MNHNS and SASEGT.

This clonotype is labeled medium-sized. As an off-target read in a library built for alpha chains, this beta chain has a frequency of little significance. The rearrangement uses TRBV20-1 and TRBJ2-3, with TRBD2 identical over 10 bases. V lost 3 bases and J lost 3; bases outside the gene matches: 6. The CDR3 runs to 15 residues. Germline CDR1 is DFQATT and CDR2 is SNEGSKA (reference sequence). CDR3 nucleotides: TGCAGTGCTAGTTTACCACTAGCGGGGACAGATACGCAGTATTTT. Translated: CSASLPLAGTDTQYF.

In its sample, this clonotype was seen many times. The library was built for alpha chains, so this beta chain is an off-target read and its size means little. This rearrangement joins TRBV7-9 to TRBJ2-2; 8 positions agree with TRBD1. The CDR3 sequence is 15 residues long. Per germline, CDR1 SEHNR and CDR2 FQNEAQ (reference sequence). V trimming: 3 bases; J trimming: 1 base; junction bases outside the gene matches: 1. CDR3 sequence (DNA): TGTGCCAGCAGCTTGGACAGGGAGAACACCGGGGAGCTGTTTTTT. This encodes CASSLDRENTGELFF.

This clonotype is deemed medium-sized. For a library built for alpha chains, this beta chain is a stray read; little rests on its size. The gene calls are TRBV7-2 and TRBJ2-5, with D possibly being TRBD1 (6 bases). Trimming removed 2 bases at V and 4 bases at J, with 17 bases between. The germline V gene has CDR1 SGHTA and CDR2 FQGNSA. The CDR3 extends over 16 amino acids. In DNA form, the CDR3 reads TGTGCCAGCAGCTTAAGGCAGGGGTCTTCCAGAGAGACCCAGTACTTC. Translation: CASSLRQGSSRETQYF. Full variable domain (missing parts from reference TRBV7-2 and TRBJ2-5): GAGVSQSPSNKVTEKGKDVELRCDPISGHTALYWYRQSLGQGLEFLIYFQGNSAPDKSGLPSDRFSAERTGGSVSTLTIQRTQQEDSAVYLCASSLRQGSSRETQYFGPGTRLLVL.

At least ten counts were recorded for this clonotype. This beta chain came through as a stray read in a library set up for alpha chains, and its size says little. The rearrangement joins TRBV28 to TRBJ2-1, with 10 positions matching TRBD1. This CDR3 region has 15 residues. Trimming removed 4 bases from V and 8 bases from J; junction bases left unmatched: 8. CDR1 is MDHEN and CDR2 is SYDVKM in the germline V gene. CDR3 DNA: TGTGCCAGCAGTTCCGGAGGGACAGGGGCTCATGAGCAGTTCTTC. Translation gives CASSSGGTGAHEQFF.

This clonotype was detected ten times or more. A library prepared for alpha chains yielded this beta chain as an off-target read; its size is of little meaning. This chain connects TRBV6-2 or TRBV6-3 to TRBJ2-2; D is possibly TRBD1 (5 bases). The CDR3 length is 14 residues. Germline V gene lookup returns CDR1 MNHEY and CDR2 SVGEGT. V lost 2 bases and J 6 bases, leaving 10 bases between the germline ends. The CDR3: CASSYGPGPGELFF. The CDR3 bases are TGTGCCAGCAGTTACGGTCCAGGGCCCGGGGAGCTGTTTTTT.

As concerns this clonotype: This beta chain came through as a stray read in a library set up for alpha chains, and its size says little. CDR3 nucleotides: TGTGCCAGCAGCTCGGGCCCCAGGGACTACGAGCAGTACTTC. It encodes CASSSGPRDYEQYF. The chain is built from TRBV13 and TRBJ2-7; a possible D gene is TRBD1 (5 bases). The V gene's germline CDR1 is PRHDT and CDR2 FYEKMQ (reference sequence). The CDR3 spans 14 residues. The V end was cut by 4 bases, the J end by 3 bases, with 13 bases between. Variable domain in full (rest from reference TRBV13 and TRBJ2-7): AAGVIQSPRHLIKEKRETATLKCYPIPRHDTVYWYQQGPGQDPQFLISFYEKMQSDKGSIPDRFSAQQFSDYHSELNMSSLELGDSALYFCASSSGPRDYEQYFGPGTRLTVT.

In its sample, this clonotype was seen many times. In a library made to pick up alpha chains, this beta chain is a stray read with a size that means little. CDR3: CASSPQLATTHNEQFF. The CDR3, as DNA: TGTGCCAGCAGCCCCCAGCTAGCGACAACCCACAATGAGCAGTTCTTC. V and J are TRBV7-7 and TRBJ2-1; D perhaps matches TRBD2 (6 bases). The CDR3 contains 16 residues. Deletions cut 5 bases from V and 5 bases from J, with 19 bases between. CDR1 SSHAT and CDR2 FNYEAQ come from the germline V gene (reference sequence).

Many counts were recorded for this clonotype. This beta chain slipped into a library made for alpha chains as a stray read, so its size is not meaningful. The J gene is TRBJ1-2, the V gene TRBV7-2; 7 nucleotides align to TRBD1. This CDR3 has 13 residues. V lost 5 bases to trimming and J lost 8 bases; unmatched junction nucleotides: 8. Germline V CDR1 and CDR2: SGHTA, FQGNSA. The CDR3 bases are TGTGCCAGCAGCCCAGACAGGGAGGACGGCTACACCTTC. This translates into CASSPDREDGYTF.

This clonotype qualifies as large. This beta chain is an unintended read in a library built for alpha chains; its size means little. The chain recombines TRBV2 with TRBJ2-1; D assignment may be TRBD1 or TRBD2 (5 bases each). Per germline, CDR1 SNHLY and CDR2 FYNNEI. V was clipped by 8 bases and J by 6 bases, with 5 bases between them. This CDR3 is 10 amino acids long. The DNA of the CDR3 is TGTGCCAGCGGGGGCAATGAGCAGTTCTTC. Its protein is CASGGNEQFF. The full variable domain, rest sourced from reference TRBV2 and TRBJ2-1, is EPEVTQTPSHQVTQMGQEVILRCVPISNHLYFYWYRQILGQKVEFLVSFYNNEISEKSEIFDDQFSVERPDGSNFTLKIRSTKLEDSAMYFCASGGNEQFFGPGTRLTVL.

Of note for this clonotype: Being off target in a library aimed at alpha chains, this beta chain has a size of little meaning. The chain recombines TRBV6-5 with TRBJ2-7, with D maybe TRBD2 (7 bases). V was clipped by 5 bases and J by 0 bases, with 17 bases between them. Germline loops: CDR1 MNHEY, CDR2 SVGAGI. CDR3 length: 16 residues. As DNA, the CDR3 is TGTGCCAGCAGTAAGTTCCGGGGGGCCTTCTCCTACGAGCAGTACTTC. The encoded protein is CASSKFRGAFSYEQYF.

This clonotype was counted at least ten times. With the library built for alpha chains, this beta chain is off target and its frequency is not meaningful. The genes are TRBV20-1 and TRBJ2-7, with 8 bases identical to TRBD2. V lost 3 bases and J lost 2; bases outside the gene matches: 12. This CDR3 comprises 16 residues. The germline V gene encodes CDR1 DFQATT and CDR2 SNEGSKA (reference sequence). The CDR3 region is CSASSLLKTSAYEQYF. The CDR3 nucleotides are TGCAGTGCTAGTTCCCTCTTAAAGACTAGCGCCTACGAGCAGTACTTC.

This clonotype is termed medium-sized. This beta chain appears as a stray read in a library generated for alpha chains; its size is not informative. The V and J genes are TRBV29-1 and TRBJ2-3; 10 bases match TRBD1. CDR3 length: 12 amino acids. Per germline, CDR1 SQVTM and CDR2 ANQGSEA. V shed 6 bases, J shed 6 bases, and the junction held 3 bases outside the gene matches. The CDR3 DNA reads TGCAGCGTCGGGACAGGGGAGGATACGCAGTATTTT. Translating gives CSVGTGEDTQYF.

To note about this clonotype: This beta chain represents an off-target read in a library built for alpha chains; its size is of limited meaning. V gene TRBV27 combines with J gene TRBJ2-3; 9 nucleotides align to TRBD1. The V gene's germline CDR1 is MNHEY and CDR2 SMNVEV (reference sequence). V lost 5 bases, J lost 2 bases, and 8 bases stayed unmatched. CDR3 length: 16 amino acids. The CDR3 DNA sequence: TGTGCCAGCAGTGGACAGGGGAGTCTGGTCACAGATACGCAGTATTTT. This encodes CASSGQGSLVTDTQYF.

This clonotype was seen ten or more times. Being off target in a library aimed at alpha chains, this beta chain has a size of little meaning. The genes are TRBV7-9 and TRBJ2-2; 7 nucleotides line up with TRBD1. Germline V gene lookup returns CDR1 SEHNR and CDR2 FQNEAQ (reference sequence). J gave up 7 bases and V 4 bases, and 9 bases lay outside the gene matches. This CDR3 is built from 15 residues. In nucleotides, the CDR3 is TGTGCCAGCAGCTCAATACAGGGGACCAACGGGGAGCTGTTTTTT. It translates to CASSSIQGTNGELFF.

This clonotype was counted ten times or more. This beta chain is a stray sequence in a library constructed for alpha chains; its clone size is not meaningful. The chain carries TRBV13 and TRBJ2-5; no clear D. Germline assignment: CDR1 PRHDT and CDR2 FYEKMQ (reference sequence). CDR3 size: 16 residues. The V end was cut by 3 bases, the J end by 4 bases, with 18 bases between. CDR3 region: CASSLGRLNGRETQYF. CDR3 DNA sequence: TGTGCCAGCAGCTTGGGAAGGCTTAACGGACGAGAGACCCAGTACTTC. The full variable domain, in which reference TRBV13 and TRBJ2-5 provide the parts outside the CDR3, is AAGVIQSPRHLIKEKRETATLKCYPIPRHDTVYWYQQGPGQDPQFLISFYEKMQSDKGSIPDRFSAQQFSDYHSELNMSSLELGDSALYFCASSLGRLNGRETQYFGPGTRLLVL.

In its sample, this clonotype is medium-sized (0.01 to 0.1%). The library was built for alpha chains, so this beta chain is an off-target read and its size means little. The chain has TRBV29-1 and TRBJ1-5, with D possibly being TRBD1 (5 bases). CDR3 length: 12 residues. Germline loops: CDR1 SQVTM, CDR2 ANQGSEA. Trimming cost V 6 bases and J 3 bases, with 9 bases left between them. The DNA for the CDR3 is TGCAGCGTAGGACACCACAATCAGCCCCAGCATTTT. It codes for CSVGHHNQPQHF.

This clonotype was counted many times. Found in a library prepared for alpha chains, this beta chain is an off-target read, and its abundance has little meaning. The rearrangement joins TRBV29-1 to TRBJ1-6; a weak D match, TRBD1 (5 bases). V lost 6 bases to trimming and J lost 0 bases, with 12 bases between them. The V gene's germline CDR1 is SQVTM and CDR2 ANQGSEA. The length of the CDR3 is 15 residues. CDR3 sequence reads: CSVLIRDSYNSPLHF. For the CDR3, the DNA is TGCAGCGTCCTAATCAGGGACTCCTATAATTCACCCCTCCACTTT.

This clonotype was recorded many times. This beta chain came through as a stray read in a library set up for alpha chains, and its size says little. The V gene is TRBV6-2 or TRBV6-3, the J gene TRBJ1-5, with D possibly TRBD1 on 5 matching bases. The V gene's germline CDR1 is MNHEY and CDR2 SVGEGT. V lost 2 bases to trimming and J lost 0 bases, with 11 bases between them. The CDR3 has 16 amino acids. The CDR3 coding sequence is TGTGCCAGCAGTTACCCCGGGGACGGTAGCAATCAGCCCCAGCATTTT. This translates into CASSYPGDGSNQPQHF.

This clonotype was picked up many times. The library was prepared for alpha chains; this beta chain is a stray read, so its frequency means little. The chain has TRBV15 and TRBJ1-1; D call uncertain. The CDR3 runs 16 residues. Trimming left V 4 bases short and J 5 bases short, with 20 bases between. Germline V gene sequence: CDR1 LNHNV, CDR2 YYDKDF (reference sequence). In DNA form, the CDR3 reads TGTGCCACCAGCATAGCCGGCGCAGGTTCGAGGACTGAAGCTTTCTTT. It translates to CATSIAGAGSRTEAFF.

The sample holds many counts of this clonotype. Being off target in a library aimed at alpha chains, this beta chain has a size of little meaning. The chain couples TRBV5-1 to TRBJ2-6; unclear D gene. Trimming removed 4 bases at V and 4 bases at J, with 12 bases between. The CDR3 is made up of 15 amino acids. CDR1 and CDR2 (germline): SGHRS, YFSETQ. CDR3 sequence reads: CASSDPGSGANVLTF. For the CDR3, the DNA is TGCGCCAGCAGCGACCCGGGCTCCGGGGCCAACGTCCTGACTTTC.

This clonotype was observed many times. As an off-target read in a library built for alpha chains, this beta chain has a frequency of little significance. The J gene is TRBJ2-5, the V gene TRBV7-2, with D uncertain. The CDR3 length is 14 residues. V lost 4 bases, J lost 1 base, and 10 bases lay in between. Germline V gene data show CDR1 as SGHTA and CDR2 as FQGNSA. The CDR3, as DNA: TGTGCCAGCAGCTACCAAGTGGGCCAAGAGACCCAGTACTTC. This codes for CASSYQVGQETQYF.